This TCR beta chain stems from a study of cytomegalovirus exposure and HLA in healthy donors. PCR primers comprised 60 Vbeta and 13 Jbeta primers. Method: immunoSEQ multiplex PCR; TCRdb's copy keeps in-frame clones and lacks some. This repertoire shows about 180,000 clones, 70% to 80% found once; its top ten account for about 4%. Germline V lookup: CDR1 SGHRS, CDR2 YFSETQ. CDR3 size: 12 residues. With V trimmed by 4 bases and J by 6 bases, 3 bases remained unmatched. The chain is built from TRBV5-1 and TRBJ1-1; 7 nucleotides line up with TRBD1. This clonotype was obtained from a woman in her fifties or sixties in good health and CMV-seropositive. The material sequenced was PBMCs. The CDR3 spells CASSIGQAEAFF. Written as DNA, the CDR3 is TGCGCCAGCAGCATAGGACAGGCTGAAGCTTTCTTT.